The entry below describes one TCR beta chain. The junction had 6 bases not matched to a gene; V was cut back by 1 base and J by 0 bases. Germline CDR1 and CDR2: SGHAT and FQNNGV. This CDR3 is built from 18 residues. This record belongs to a study of blood T cell repertoires in COVID-19. Background on the study: The United States, Italy and Spain were the sources of the acute and convalescent COVID-19 samples. PBMCs, B-cell-depleted T cells, or T cells provided the cDNA or gDNA that made up the material.

Profiled with immunoSEQ multiplex PCR; TCRdb holds only in-frame clones, not every one. The data hold some 300,000 clones, with around 92% observed a single time. Material for sequencing was PBMCs or T cells enriched from blood (not recorded which). The gene calls are TRBV11-2 and TRBJ2-1; 10 positions match TRBD2. This receptor was taken from a woman aged 25 to 39 who had recovered from COVID-19. CDR3 in amino acids: CASSLGTSGTSSYNEQFF. The CDR3 nucleotides read TGTGCCAGCAGCTTAGGGACTAGCGGAACCAGCTCCTACAATGAGCAGTTCTTC.